The T cell receptor (beta chain) described here comes from a study of blood T cell repertoires in COVID-19. Across the study: PBMCs, B-cell-depleted T cells, or T cells were the source of the cDNA or gDNA that made up the material.

V was pared by 4 bases and J by 8 bases, with 6 bases of the junction left unmatched. The CDR3 is 15 residues long. The germline gives CDR1 MRHNA, CDR2 SNTAGT. In the original workflow: Reference gene primer amplification gave estimated nucleated cell counts. Clones were sequenced by immunoSEQ multiplex PCR, and TCRdb holds only the in-frame ones, with some missing. V, J and clone size are taken as reported in that table, and D and trimming were inferred from the DNA itself. Among fewer than 300,000 clones listed, 83% were seen once. This chain connects TRBV6-4 to TRBJ2-1; the match to TRBD2 covers 12 bases. The sample was peripheral blood. The sequence came from a woman between 45 and 60 years old who had recovered from COVID-19. This CDR3 reads CASSVSSGRADEQFF. Here the CDR3 DNA reads TGTGCCAGCAGTGTCTCTAGCGGGAGGGCCGATGAGCAGTTCTTC.